The T cell receptor (beta chain) under discussion was sequenced for a study of blood T cell repertoires in COVID-19. Overall study: The cDNA or gDNA used as material had been derived from T cells, B-cell-depleted T cells, or PBMCs.

The V end lost 6 bases, the J end lost 1 base, and 11 bases lay between the germline ends. The germline V gene has CDR1 SGHAT and CDR2 FQNNGV. CDR3 length: 14 amino acids. Profiled with immunoSEQ multiplex PCR; TCRdb holds only in-frame clones, not every one. The sample yields roughly 460,000 clones, about 87% seen once. This TCR was sampled from a man between 18 and 29 years old with COVID-19, enrolled during active disease. The chain recombines TRBV11-2 with TRBJ2-3; the D is unclear. What was sequenced was peripheral blood. DNA of the CDR3: TGTGCCAGCAGACCACTACCGGGCACAGATACGCAGTATTTT. Translation gives CASRPLPGTDTQYF.